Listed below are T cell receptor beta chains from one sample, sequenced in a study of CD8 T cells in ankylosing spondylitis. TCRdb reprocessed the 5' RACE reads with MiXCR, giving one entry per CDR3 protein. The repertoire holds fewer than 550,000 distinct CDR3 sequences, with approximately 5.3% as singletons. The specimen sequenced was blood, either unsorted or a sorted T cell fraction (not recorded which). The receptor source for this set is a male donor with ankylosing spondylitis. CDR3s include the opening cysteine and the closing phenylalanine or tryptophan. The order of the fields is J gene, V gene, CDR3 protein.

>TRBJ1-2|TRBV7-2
CASSTGDGAPRDGYTF
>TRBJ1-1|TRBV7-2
CASSRSGQEKAFF
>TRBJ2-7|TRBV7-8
CASSLERVYEQYF
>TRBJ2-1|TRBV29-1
CSSSPPYSSYNEQFF
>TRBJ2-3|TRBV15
CATSRATGLSTDTQYF
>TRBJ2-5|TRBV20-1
CSARDAGTSIETQYF
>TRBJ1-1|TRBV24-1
CATSDSRTGAHTEAFF
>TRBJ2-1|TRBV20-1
CSEYGGNEQFF
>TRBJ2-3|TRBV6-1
CASTQGRELGTQYF
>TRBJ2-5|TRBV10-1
CASGHGTQYF
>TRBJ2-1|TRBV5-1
CASSFPSESTRGYNEQFF
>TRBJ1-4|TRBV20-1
CSASLHGTGSEKLFF
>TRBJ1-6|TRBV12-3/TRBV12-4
CASSLNPDRTAPLHF
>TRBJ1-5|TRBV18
CASSPRGHDQPQHF
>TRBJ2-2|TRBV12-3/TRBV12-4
CASSSTGELTGELFF
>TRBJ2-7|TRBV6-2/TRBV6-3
CASSLLRGPSSYEQYF
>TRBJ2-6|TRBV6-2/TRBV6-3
CATHEGWLAGANVLTF
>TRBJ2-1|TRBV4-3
CASSPDSFGYNEQFF
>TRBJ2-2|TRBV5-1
CASSTHLTNTGELFF
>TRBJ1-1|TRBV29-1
CSVLQVPDTEAFF
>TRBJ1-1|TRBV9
CASSARTGETEAFF
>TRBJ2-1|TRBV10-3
CAISGGLAGSNEQFF
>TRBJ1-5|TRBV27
CASSWSRESNQPQHF
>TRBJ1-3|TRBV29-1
CSVEGDPAGNTIYF